These 17 T cell receptor beta chains came from one sample sequenced in a study of cytomegalovirus exposure and HLA in healthy donors. In the PCR, 60 Vbeta and 13 Jbeta primers were used. Assay used: immunoSEQ multiplex PCR; TCRdb lists only in-frame clones, some missing. Of more than 120,000 clones listed, around 80% are singletons. Sequencing was performed on PBMCs. Receptors originate from a young woman in good health and CMV-seronegative.

The sample holds a few counts of this clone. The chain couples TRBV2 to TRBJ2-4, with 10 bases aligning to TRBD2. V trimming: 3 bases; J trimming: 4 bases; junction bases outside the gene matches: 6. CDR1 and CDR2 (germline): SNHLY, FYNNEI. The CDR3 is made up of 16 amino acids. CDR3 sequence (DNA): TGTGCCAGCAGTGACCCTAGCGGGGGCCTAAAAAACATTCAGTACTTC. Translated, it gives CASSDPSGGLKNIQYF.

CDR3 in amino acids: CASRAGGDGYTF. In DNA, the CDR3 is TGTGCCAGCAGGGCAGGGGGCGACGGCTACACCTTC. The V gene is TRBV25-1, the J gene TRBJ1-2; TRBD1 agrees at 8 bases. Losses at the gene ends were 6 bases for V and 8 bases for J; bases not matched to a gene: 5. CDR1 MGHDK and CDR2 SYGVNS come from the germline V gene. The CDR3 runs 12 residues.

In this sample, this clone turned up a few times. At the DNA level, this CDR3 is encoded by other sequences in the same sample as well. This rearrangement joins TRBV29-1 to TRBJ1-1; weak D call: TRBD1 (5 bases). This CDR3 is built from 11 residues. The germline V gene has CDR1 SQVTM and CDR2 ANQGSEA. Trimming removed 6 bases at V and 1 base at J, with 6 bases between. The CDR3 DNA reads TGCAGCGTCCAGGGGAACACTGAAGCTTTCTTT. This sequence encodes CSVQGNTEAFF.

V and J are TRBV4-2 and TRBJ2-5, with D perhaps matching TRBD1 (6 bases). The J call may be wrong; the DNA end is better matched by TRBJ2-7. Germline lookup yields CDR1 LGHNA and CDR2 YNFKEQ. CDR3 length equals 16 residues. This chain's CDR3 is CASSQDAGVSSYEQYF. For the CDR3, the DNA is TGTGCCAGCAGCCAAGATGCAGGGGTAAGCTCCTACGAGCAGTACTTC.

The chain employs TRBV19 and TRBJ2-7; D is unclear. Trimming removed 4 bases at V and 2 bases at J, with 9 bases between. Germline V gene sequence: CDR1 LNHDA, CDR2 SQIVND (reference sequence). There are 13 residues in the CDR3. This CDR3 is CASSKTPTYEQYF. CDR3 sequence (DNA): TGTGCCAGTAGTAAAACACCGACCTACGAGCAGTACTTC.

This clone was observed a handful of times. This rearrangement joins TRBV4-3 to TRBJ1-1; TRBD1 is a possible D gene (6 bases). Trimming took 0 bases from V and 2 from J, leaving 13 bases between them. This CDR3 spans 16 amino acids. Germline V lookup: CDR1 LGHNA, CDR2 YSLEER. CDR3 DNA sequence: TGCGCCAGCAGCCAAGATGAGGGGGGGGAAAACACTGAAGCTTTCTTT. Translated, it gives CASSQDEGGENTEAFF.

The CDR3 loop is CASSSREDYEQYF. CDR3 nucleotides: TGTGCCAGCAGTTCCCGGGAAGACTACGAGCAGTACTTC. V and J are TRBV27 and TRBJ2-7; a possible D gene is TRBD2 (5 bases). The CDR3 loop spans 13 amino acids. The germline CDR1 and CDR2 sequences are MNHEY and SMNVEV (reference sequence). V lost 4 bases and J lost 3, with 10 bases in between.

Concerning this clone itself: An end of the junction differs from the germline gene, which may be a read error. The gene calls are TRBV7-9 and TRBJ2-7, with D unresolved. Germline V gene sequence: CDR1 SEHNR, CDR2 FQNEAQ (reference sequence). CDR3 length equals 12 residues. CDR3 coding DNA: TGTTCCAGCAGCTTAGATGTAGCCGAGCAGTACTTC. Translated: CSSSLDVAEQYF. Together with reference TRBV7-9 and TRBJ2-7, the CDR3 gives the full variable domain: DTGVSQNPRHKITKRGQNVTFRCDPISEHNRLYWYRQTLGQGPEFLTYFQNEAQLEKSRLLSDRFSAERPKGSFSTLEIQRTEQGDSAMYLCSSSLDVAEQYFGPGTRLTVT.

This chain uses TRBV5-1 with TRBJ2-3, with a tentative D call TRBD2 (7 bases). CDR1 is SGHRS, CDR2 YFSETQ, per germline. V lost 2 bases and J lost 3, with 10 bases in between. This CDR3 has 14 residues. The CDR3 DNA reads as TGCGCCAGCAGCTTCGGGGGGCAGACAGATACGCAGTATTTT. Protein product: CASSFGGQTDTQYF.

The V call is TRBV19, the J call TRBJ1-5; 10 bases fit TRBD1. In germline, CDR1 is LNHDA, CDR2 SQIVND (reference sequence). The CDR3 totals 14 residues. V shed 5 bases and J 5 bases; nucleotides not matched to a gene: 3. The CDR3 protein is CASSRQGAYQPQHF. DNA for the CDR3: TGTGCCAGTAGTCGACAGGGGGCTTATCAGCCCCAGCATTTT.

This chain joins TRBV29-1 and TRBJ2-3, with 7 bases that match TRBD2. The CDR3 covers 13 residues. V was clipped by 7 bases and J by 6 bases; unmatched bases: 10. CDR1 and CDR2 (germline): SQVTM, ANQGSEA. Here the CDR3 reads CSGTWGRADTQYF. CDR3 coding DNA: TGCAGCGGGACCTGGGGGAGGGCTGATACGCAGTATTTT.

The table lists this clone with a count of one. The chain joins TRBV27 to TRBJ2-2; D is perhaps TRBD2 (7 bases). Trimming took off 3 bases at V and 7 bases at J, with 18 bases between the two ends. Germline V gene data show CDR1 as MNHEY and CDR2 as SMNVEV (reference sequence). The CDR3 spans 16 residues. The CDR3 protein is CASSFLGGGGNGELFF. The CDR3 DNA reads as TGTGCCAGCAGTTTCCTCGGTGGGGGGGGCAACGGGGAGCTGTTTTTT.

The V gene is TRBV19, the J gene TRBJ1-1; D might be TRBD1 (6 bases). The CDR3 extends over 14 amino acids. Trimming removed 6 bases from V and 0 bases from J, with 11 bases in between. Germline CDR1 and CDR2: LNHDA and SQIVND (reference sequence). CDR3 coding DNA: TGTGCCAGTAGGCTGGGACAAGTGAACACTGAAGCTTTCTTT. Protein sequence: CASRLGQVNTEAFF.

The rearrangement links TRBV6-5 to TRBJ2-7, with D maybe TRBD1 (5 bases). The CDR3 has 14 residues. Germline CDR1 is MNHEY and CDR2 is SVGAGI. Trimming stripped 3 bases from V and 2 bases from J, with 11 bases between. The CDR3 DNA reads as TGTGCCAGCAGTTATGGTGACAGAGCCTACGAGCAGTACTTC. Its translation: CASSYGDRAYEQYF.

The V and J genes are TRBV19 and TRBJ2-7, with D possibly TRBD1 on 6 matching bases. In germline, CDR1 is LNHDA, CDR2 SQIVND (reference sequence). Deletions cut 2 bases from V and 6 bases from J, with 20 bases between. The CDR3 has 16 amino acids. The chain's CDR3 is CASSIIGTGFMREQYF. The CDR3 nucleotides read TGTGCCAGTAGTATAATCGGTACAGGGTTCATGCGCGAGCAGTACTTC.

The V and J genes are TRBV11-2 and TRBJ2-3; 7 positions agree with TRBD2. The germline V gene has CDR1 SGHAT and CDR2 FQNNGV. V trimming: 4 bases; J trimming: 1 base; junction bases outside the gene matches: 8. This CDR3 region has 16 residues. CDR3 region: CASSYLDLAGTDTQYF. CDR3 DNA sequence: TGTGCCAGCAGCTACCTAGACCTAGCGGGCACAGATACGCAGTATTTT.

The CDR3 sequence is CASSLVTSGAGTDTQYF. In DNA, the CDR3 is TGCGCCAGCAGCTTGGTCACTAGCGGGGCGGGGACAGATACGCAGTATTTT. This chain links TRBV5-1 with TRBJ2-3; TRBD2 matches 10 bases. The V gene's germline CDR1 is SGHRS and CDR2 YFSETQ. The CDR3 is made up of 17 amino acids. The junction had 7 bases not matched to a gene; V was cut back by 0 bases and J by 3 bases.